The clone carrying this T cell receptor (beta chain) was found a few times. What it binds is not known. The source of the sample is a study of cytomegalovirus exposure and HLA in healthy donors. Overall study results and limits: Researchers left out some V segments, among them TRBV6-2 and TRBV6-3, as indistinguishable.

The donors were healthy bone marrow donors. Amplification used 60 Vbeta primers and 13 Jbeta primers. Sequencing was performed with immunoSEQ multiplex PCR; in TCRdb, only in-frame clones are kept and a portion is missing. The table has tens of thousands of clones, 60% to 80% seen once. In germline, CDR1 is LGHNA, CDR2 YNFKEQ. V was shortened by 2 bases and J by 3 bases, with 7 bases between the two germline ends. This CDR3 has 14 amino acids. The origin of this receptor is a man aged 60 to 75 in good health and CMV-seropositive. The sample comprised PBMCs. The J gene is TRBJ2-2, the V gene TRBV4-2; D uncertain. The CDR3 sequence is CASSQSADTGELFF. The CDR3 nucleotides read TGTGCCAGCAGCCAATCCGCGGACACCGGGGAGCTGTTTTTT.